This passage covers 19 T cell receptor beta chains from one sample sequenced in a study of neurological immune-mediated disorders. TCRdb re-called the 5' RACE reads through MiXCR, storing one row per CDR3 protein. Among 70,000 to 90,000 distinct CDR3 sequences listed, about 5.6% were seen once. The sample's time point: longitudinal time-point 2. Source material: PBMCs. The receptor source for this set is an older woman with multiple sclerosis.

This clonotype was recorded at least ten times. V and J are TRBV20-1 and TRBJ2-2; 7 bases agree with TRBD2. The junction had 6 bases not matched to a gene; V was cut back by 2 bases and J by 0 bases. The germline CDR1 and CDR2 sequences are DFQATT and SNEGSKA (reference sequence). CDR3 size: 16 residues. CDR3 in amino acids: CSARRAGVSNTGELFF. CDR3 nucleotides: TGCAGTGCTAGACGTGCGGGGGTCTCGAACACCGGGGAGCTGTTTTTT.

This chain connects TRBV25-1 to TRBJ2-7; TRBD2 is a possible D gene (7 bases). V lost 6 bases, J lost 6 bases, and 15 bases lay in between. Per the germline V gene, CDR1 is MGHDK and CDR2 is SYGVNS. The CDR3 runs 13 residues. The CDR3 nucleotides are TGTGCCAGCAGGGGGGGCGGGGGAAGCGAGCAGTACTTC. Its translation is CASRGGGGSEQYF.

Many counts were recorded for this clonotype. V is TRBV7-9 and J is TRBJ1-2; D ambiguous. Looked up from germline, CDR1 is SEHNR and CDR2 is FQNEAQ (reference sequence). CDR3 length equals 13 residues. Deletions cut 1 base from V and 8 bases from J, with 11 bases between. CDR3 amino acids: CASSLGPERGYTF. CDR3 nucleotide sequence: TGTGCCAGCAGCTTAGGACCCGAGAGAGGCTACACCTTC.

The rearrangement joins TRBV5-1 to TRBJ1-3; D remains unclear. CDR1 is SGHRS and CDR2 is YFSETQ in the germline V gene. The CDR3 sequence is 13 residues long. V was shortened by 0 bases and J by 7 bases, with 8 bases between the two germline ends. The CDR3 is CASSLEVGNTIYF. In DNA, the CDR3 is TGCGCCAGCAGCTTGGAGGTCGGGAACACCATATATTTT.

This clonotype appeared many times. The rearrangement joins TRBV5-1 to TRBJ2-7; 8 bases match TRBD1. The trim removed 3 bases at V and 5 bases at J, leaving 4 bases unmatched. This CDR3 has 13 residues. CDR1 is SGHRS, CDR2 YFSETQ, per germline. The CDR3 region is CASSWTGSHEQYF. CDR3 DNA: TGCGCCAGCAGCTGGACAGGGTCCCACGAGCAGTACTTC.

This clonotype has a count of ten or more. The V and J genes are TRBV2 and TRBJ2-3; D possibly corresponds to TRBD2 (6 bases). The CDR3 covers 14 residues. The V end lost 6 bases, the J end lost 4 bases, and 14 bases lay between the germline ends. Germline lookup yields CDR1 SNHLY and CDR2 FYNNEI. CDR3 nucleotides: TGTGCCAGCAGAAAACGACTAGATGCAGATACGCAGTATTTT. Protein: CASRKRLDADTQYF.

In regard to this clonotype: The junction departs from the called germline gene at one end, perhaps through a read error. The V and J genes are TRBV18 and TRBJ1-1; D possibly corresponds to TRBD1 (6 bases). CDR1 is KGHSH, CDR2 LQKENI, per germline. The CDR3 extends over 13 amino acids. CDR3 amino acids: CTSSATGNTEAFF. The CDR3 DNA reads TGTACCAGCTCAGCGACAGGGAACACTGAAGCTTTCTTT.

At least ten counts were recorded for this clonotype. The V gene is TRBV21-1, the J gene TRBJ2-7. TRBV21-1 is flagged as a pseudogene. This CDR3 spans 15 amino acids. CDR3 amino acids: CASSSESSSPYEQYF. The CDR3 bases are TGTGCCAGCAGCAGTGAATCCTCTAGCCCCTACGAGCAGTACTTC.

This clonotype was seen at least ten times. The genes are TRBV5-1 and TRBJ1-6; no clear D gene. In germline, CDR1 is SGHRS, CDR2 YFSETQ. V lost 1 base and J 9 bases, leaving 14 bases between the germline ends. This CDR3 contains 15 residues. CDR3 region: CASSLSAAKSSPLHF. CDR3 DNA sequence: TGCGCCAGCAGCTTGAGTGCAGCCAAGAGTTCACCCCTCCACTTT. Full variable domain (outside the CDR3, taken from reference TRBV5-1 and TRBJ1-6): KAGVTQTPRYLIKTRGQQVTLSCSPISGHRSVSWYQQTPGQGLQFLFEYFSETQRNKGNFPGRFSGRQFSNSRSEMNVSTLELGDSALYLCASSLSAAKSSPLHFGNGTRLTVT.

This clonotype has at least ten counts. The chain is built from TRBV5-6 and TRBJ1-5; TRBD1 might be the D (5 bases). V was clipped by 1 base and J by 0 bases, with 8 bases between them. This CDR3 spans 15 amino acids. Germline V lookup: CDR1 SGHDT, CDR2 YYEEEE. CDR3 sequence reads: CASSLRDYSNQPQHF. CDR3 DNA: TGTGCCAGCAGCTTGCGGGACTATAGCAATCAGCCCCAGCATTTT. The whole variable domain, remainder taken from reference TRBV5-6 and TRBJ1-5, is DAGVTQSPTHLIKTRGQQVTLRCSPKSGHDTVSWYQQALGQGPQFIFQYYEEEERQRGNFPDRFSGHQFPNYSSELNVNALLLGDSALYLCASSLRDYSNQPQHFGDGTRLSIL.

Ten or more counts support this clonotype. J is TRBJ2-2 and V is TRBV18, with no clear D. Germline CDR1 and CDR2: KGHSH and LQKENI. This CDR3 is built from 14 residues. V shed 3 bases and J shed 1 base, with 6 bases lying between them. The CDR3 DNA is TGTGCCAGCTCACCGCAGGTGAACACCGGGGAGCTGTTTTTT. Its protein is CASSPQVNTGELFF.

V is TRBV11-2 and J is TRBJ2-7, with TRBD1 matching 12 bases. CDR3 length: 17 amino acids. Looked up from germline, CDR1 is SGHAT and CDR2 is FQNNGV. Unmatched junction bases numbered 8, after V lost 5 bases and J lost 0 bases. This CDR3 reads CASSTGTGGPSSYEQYF. In DNA form, the CDR3 reads TGTGCCAGCAGCACAGGGACAGGGGGCCCGAGCTCCTACGAGCAGTACTTC.

This clonotype was found many times. The rearrangement joins TRBV5-6 to TRBJ1-5, with TRBD1 identical over 10 bases. The CDR3 covers 15 residues. The germline V gene has CDR1 SGHDT and CDR2 YYEEEE. J was trimmed by 9 bases and V by 0 bases; bases with no gene match: 6. The CDR3 spells CASSLGQGASRPQHF. The CDR3 DNA sequence: TGTGCCAGCAGCTTGGGACAGGGGGCGTCGCGGCCCCAGCATTTT.

This clonotype was seen many times. The rearrangement links TRBV6-5 to TRBJ2-7; the match to TRBD2 covers 14 bases. The germline CDR1 and CDR2 sequences are MNHEY and SVGAGI. CDR3 size: 16 residues. V shed 5 bases and J 5 bases; nucleotides not matched to a gene: 8. The CDR3 spells CASSRTSGGTWDEQYF. The CDR3 coding sequence is TGTGCCAGCAGTCGGACTAGCGGGGGGACCTGGGACGAGCAGTACTTC.

This clonotype was counted at least ten times. V usage is TRBV15 and J usage is TRBJ2-4; 8 bases match TRBD2. Germline loops: CDR1 LNHNV, CDR2 YYDKDF (reference sequence). This CDR3 region has 12 residues. J lost 7 bases, V lost 6 bases, and 2 bases had no gene match. Written as DNA, the CDR3 is TGTGCCACCAGTCCGGGGGGGAACATTCAGTACTTC. Residues: CATSPGGNIQYF.

The chain links TRBV6-1 to TRBJ1-5; a weak D match, TRBD1 (6 bases). Trimming cost V 11 bases and J 1 base, with 18 bases left between them. The germline gives CDR1 MNHNS, CDR2 SASEGT. The CDR3 runs to 15 residues. CDR3 in DNA: TGTGCCGCCGACGAAGCGGGGGCGAGCAATCAGCCCCAGCATTTT. It codes for CAADEAGASNQPQHF.

The table lists this clonotype with many counts. V and J are TRBV5-1 and TRBJ1-6; no definite D call. Germline V CDR1 and CDR2: SGHRS, YFSETQ. V lost 4 bases, J lost 5 bases, and 16 bases lay in between. This CDR3 comprises 16 residues. DNA of the CDR3: TGCGCCAGCAGCCCGGCCGGAGGCCAGGATAATTCACCCCTCCACTTT. It specifies CASSPAGGQDNSPLHF.

This clonotype has ten or more counts. J is TRBJ1-4 and V is TRBV5-4; tentatively, D is TRBD1 (5 bases). Per the germline V gene, CDR1 is SGHNT and CDR2 is YYREEE (reference sequence). V gave up 3 bases and J gave up 3 bases, with 12 bases separating them. The CDR3 consists of 15 residues. The CDR3 spells CASSSPGSANEKLFF. The CDR3 DNA reads as TGTGCCAGCAGCTCCCCAGGGTCTGCTAATGAAAAACTGTTTTTT. The whole variable domain, filled in from reference TRBV5-4 and TRBJ1-4, reads ETGVTQSPTHLIKTRGQQVTLRCSSQSGHNTVSWYQQALGQGPQFIFQYYREEENGRGNFPPRFSGLQFPNYSSELNVNALELDDSALYLCASSSPGSANEKLFFGSGTQLSVL.

Only a few counts were recorded for this clonotype. A much larger clone is a single base away; this may be a read error. V usage is TRBV9 and J usage is TRBJ2-2, with D possibly TRBD1 on 6 matching bases. CDR1 SGDLS and CDR2 YYNGEE come from the germline V gene. This CDR3 comprises 14 residues. V dropped 4 bases and J dropped 6 bases, with 13 bases sitting between them. CDR3 region: CASSTQQGPGELFF. In DNA form, the CDR3 reads TGTGCCAGCAGCACCCAACAGGGCCCCGGGGAGCTGTTTTTT.